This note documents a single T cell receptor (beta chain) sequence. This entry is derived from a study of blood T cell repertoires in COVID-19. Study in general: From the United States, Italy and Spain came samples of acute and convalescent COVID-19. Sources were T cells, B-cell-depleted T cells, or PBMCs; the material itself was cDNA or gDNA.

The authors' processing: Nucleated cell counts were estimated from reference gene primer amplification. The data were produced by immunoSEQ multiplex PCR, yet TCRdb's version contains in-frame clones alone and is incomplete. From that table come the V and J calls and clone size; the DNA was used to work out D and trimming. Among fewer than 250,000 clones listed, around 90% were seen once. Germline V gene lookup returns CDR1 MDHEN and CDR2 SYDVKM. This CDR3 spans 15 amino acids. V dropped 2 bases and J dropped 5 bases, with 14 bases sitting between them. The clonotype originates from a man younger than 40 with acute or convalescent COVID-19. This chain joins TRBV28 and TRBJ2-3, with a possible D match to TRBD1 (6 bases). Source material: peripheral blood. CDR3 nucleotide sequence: TGTGCCAGCAGTTTAAGTGGGACAAGGGTAGATACGCAGTATTTT. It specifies CASSLSGTRVDTQYF.